There are many counts of the clone carrying this T cell receptor (beta chain). The entry originates in a study of T-cell reconstitution after alpha-beta-depleted transplantation in children. Germline values: CDR1 SEHNR, CDR2 FQNEAQ (reference sequence). The CDR3 length is 12 residues. V was trimmed by 4 bases and J by 6 bases, leaving 10 bases between them. Using unique molecular identifiers, the investigators prepared the TCRbeta library. TCRdb reprocessed the PCR reads via MiXCR and lists one record per CDR3 protein. The profile covers 190,000 or so distinct CDR3 sequences, with roughly 7.5% appearing a single time and about 2.9% taken by the ten largest.

The source material was PBMCs from the stem cell graft donor, sampled from the stem cell graft. V and J are TRBV7-9 and TRBJ2-7, with D hard to call. The sequence derives from a human donor who donated a stem cell graft to a child with Wiskott-Aldrich syndrome. The CDR3 loop reads CASSSDSFEQYF. The CDR3, as DNA: TGTGCCAGCAGCTCCGATTCGTTCGAGCAGTACTTC.